These T cell receptor beta chains were read from a single sample in a study of blood T cells in healthy people across ages. Using its own MiXCR run on the 5' RACE reads, TCRdb lists one record per CDR3 protein. The sample holds around 790,000 distinct CDR3 sequences, roughly 44% seen once. Material: blood. These receptors all stem from a man in his fifties or sixties in good health. Both conserved end residues are part of each CDR3. A D gene is named only where the DNA matches it firmly. Size is stated for part of the rows, as once, few or many counts, or as a class when the clone is expanded.

J gene,V gene,D gene,clone size,CDR3 DNA,CDR3 protein
TRBJ2-3,TRBV25-1,TRBD1,-,TGTGCCAGCAGTGGTCCAGGGGGCTTCTCAGATACGCAGTATTTT,CASSGPGGFSDTQYF
TRBJ2-3,TRBV4-3,-,-,TGCGCCAGCAGCCAAGATTTTTCCACAGACACAGATACGCAGTATTTT,CASSQDFSTDTDTQYF
TRBJ1-5,TRBV27,-,-,TGTGCCAGCAGCCCGGACAGTCGCACTAGCAATCAGCCCCAGCATTTT,CASSPDSRTSNQPQHF
TRBJ2-6,TRBV6-5,-,few,TGTGCCAGACGAGCTCAGGATGGGGCCAACGTCCTGACTTTC,CARRAQDGANVLTF
TRBJ2-2,TRBV27,-,-,TGTGCCAGCAGTTTAGGGCTTTACGCCGGGGAGCTGTTTTTT,CASSLGLYAGELFF
TRBJ2-5,TRBV29-1,-,many,TGCAGCGTGGTGAACCAAGAGACCCAGTACTTC,CSVVNQETQYF
TRBJ1-2,TRBV20-1,-,-,TGCAGTTCCGGCGGCGCCCCGGGTGGCTACACCTTC,CSSGGAPGGYTF
TRBJ1-4,TRBV20-1,TRBD1,-,TGCAGTGCTACGGACAGGGGGCTCGAAAAACTGTTTTTT,CSATDRGLEKLFF
TRBJ2-3,TRBV3-1,-,-,TGTGCCAGCAGGGAGAGCGGGCAGAGCACAGATACGCAGTATTTT,CASRESGQSTDTQYF
TRBJ2-7,TRBV5-1,TRBD1,-,TGCGCCAGCACTAGGACAGGGTCTTCACTCGAGCAGTACTTC,CASTRTGSSLEQYF
TRBJ2-7,TRBV2,TRBD1,-,TGTGCCAGCACCGGGACAGCGCAGTCCTACGAGCAGTACTTC,CASTGTAQSYEQYF
TRBJ2-1,TRBV20-1,TRBD2,once,TGCAGTGCTAGAGATCACTTTAGCGGGGGCAGCTCCTACAATGAGCAGTTCTTC,CSARDHFSGGSSYNEQFF
TRBJ1-1,TRBV10-3,TRBD1,-,TGTGCCATCAGGGGGGACAGGGGGCCGAACACTGAAGCTTTCTTT,CAIRGDRGPNTEAFF
TRBJ1-1,TRBV2,-,-,TGTGCCAGCAGTGAATTTACTGGAGCTTTCTTT,CASSEFTGAFF
TRBJ2-3,TRBV10-3,-,few,TGTGCCATCAGTGGCAGGGATACGCAGTATTTT,CAISGRDTQYF
TRBJ2-1,TRBV20-1,TRBD2,few,TGCAGTGCTAGAGTCCTGATAGCGGGGGGTTACAATGAGCAGTTCTTC,CSARVLIAGGYNEQFF
TRBJ2-3,TRBV7-6,-,-,TGTGCCAGCAGCGGGGGAGCTGGACAGCACACAGATACGCAGTATTTT,CASSGGAGQHTDTQYF
TRBJ2-7,TRBV7-9,-,-,TGTGCCAGCAGCTTAGGACGGATGGATCCGTACGAGCAGTACTTC,CASSLGRMDPYEQYF
TRBJ2-3,TRBV5-1,-,-,TGCGCCAGCAGCTTCTCCTCGTTCCCCTATACGCAGTATTTT,CASSFSSFPYTQYF
TRBJ1-3,TRBV7-2,-,-,TGTGCCAGCAGCTTAGAAGCCGCAGGCCCCTCTGGAAACACGATATATTTT,CASSLEAAGPSGNTIYF
TRBJ2-7,TRBV3-1,-,few,TGTGCCAGCAGCCAAGGCGGCAGTTACTACGAGCAGTACTTC,CASSQGGSYYEQYF
TRBJ1-6,TRBV6-2/TRBV6-3,TRBD1,-,TGTGCCAGCAGCCCCTGGAAGGGGGCCGTGAATTCACCCCTCCACTTT,CASSPWKGAVNSPLHF
TRBJ2-3,TRBV12-3/TRBV12-4,TRBD1,-,TGTGCCAGCAGCTCCGGACAGGGTCGGGATACGCAGTATTTT,CASSSGQGRDTQYF
TRBJ2-6,TRBV5-4,-,-,TGTGCCAGCAAGTCGGGGGCTGGGGCCAACGTCCTGACTTTC,CASKSGAGANVLTF
TRBJ2-7,TRBV20-1,-,-,TGCAGTGCTAGCGGTTCCCCCTACGAGCAGTACTTC,CSASGSPYEQYF
TRBJ2-1,TRBV18,-,-,TGTGCCAGCTCACCACCGACCACCACTAACTACAATGAGCAGTTCTTC,CASSPPTTTNYNEQFF
TRBJ2-5,TRBV7-9,TRBD2,few,TGTGCCAGCACTAGCGGGGGCCAAGAGACCCAGTACTTC,CASTSGGQETQYF
TRBJ2-7,TRBV6-6,TRBD1,few,TGTGCCAGCAGTTCGACAGGGGTTACCTACGAGCAGTACTTC,CASSSTGVTYEQYF
TRBJ2-5,TRBV2,TRBD1,once,TGTGCCAGCAGTGTATGGACAGGGCGAGAGACCCAGTACTTC,CASSVWTGRETQYF
TRBJ2-4,TRBV9,-,-,TGTGCCAGCAGCGTAAAATTACCCTTCGCACTTGAGGGAGCCAAAAACATTCAGTACTTC,CASSVKLPFALEGAKNIQYF
TRBJ1-2,TRBV7-2,-,many,TGTGCCAGCAGCTTAGCGGGAGGGGCTAACTATGGCTACACCTTC,CASSLAGGANYGYTF
TRBJ2-3,TRBV7-8,-,-,TGTGCCAGCAGGAACCGGGAAGTTAGCACAGATACGCAGTATTTT,CASRNREVSTDTQYF
TRBJ1-1,TRBV6-5,-,-,TGTGCCAGCAGTTACCAGGGACGGGCAGGTTCTGAAGCTTTCTTT,CASSYQGRAGSEAFF
TRBJ1-2,TRBV28,-,few,TGTGCCAGCAAACCACAGATGAACTATGGCTACACCTTC,CASKPQMNYGYTF
TRBJ2-5,TRBV24-1,-,-,TGTGCCACCAGTGGGCCGGGGCCGTGGGAGACCCAGTACTTC,CATSGPGPWETQYF
TRBJ2-7,TRBV5-5,-,few,TGTGCCACCAGGACCTTGCCAAATTACGAGCAGTACTTC,CATRTLPNYEQYF
TRBJ2-7,TRBV9,-,-,TGTGCCAGCAGCCCCTTCGGGGGGCTAGGAGACGAGCAGTACTTC,CASSPFGGLGDEQYF
TRBJ2-1,TRBV4-3,TRBD1,-,TGCGCCAGCAGTCTCGACCGGGACAGCCTCAATGAGCAGTTCTTC,CASSLDRDSLNEQFF
TRBJ1-6,TRBV3-1,-,-,TGTGCCAGCAGCCGGACTCAGGGAAACTCCTATAATTCACCCCTCCACTTT,CASSRTQGNSYNSPLHF
TRBJ1-2,TRBV6-2/TRBV6-3,TRBD1,-,TGTGCCAGCAGTTACGGGACAGCAGCAGGCTACACCTTC,CASSYGTAAGYTF
TRBJ2-1,TRBV27,TRBD1,few,TGTGCCAGCAGTTTATGGTCCGGACAGGGCAACAATGAGCAGTTCTTC,CASSLWSGQGNNEQFF
TRBJ2-5,TRBV6-6,-,-,TGTGCCAGCAGCTACGAGTCCGAGACCCAGTACTTC,CASSYESETQYF
TRBJ1-1,TRBV5-6,-,-,TGTGCCAGCAGCATCAGGCGGAACACTGAAGCTTTCTTT,CASSIRRNTEAFF
TRBJ2-6,TRBV6-1,TRBD1,many,TGTGCCAGCAGTCCCCGGGACAGGGGGAGTTCTGTGGCTGGGGCCAACGTCCTGACTTTC,CASSPRDRGSSVAGANVLTF